This is a list of T cell receptor beta chains from one sample in a study of T cells after posttransplantation cyclophosphamide. Assay used: immunoSEQ multiplex PCR; TCRdb lists only in-frame clones, some missing. The data show 50,000 to 60,000 clones, 90% to 95% seen once. Sequenced: PBMCs. All receptors come from a young woman in good health and a related stem cell transplant donor. The CDR3 runs from the conserved cysteine through the conserved F or W. The D gene is left open where the match is weak. Clone size is not always given. Where it is, it says once, few, many or a class for expanded clones.

abundance: medium-sized
d_gene: -
v_gene: TRBV5-6
j_gene: TRBJ2-1
CDR3aa: CASSLGPYFNEQFF
CDR3nt: TGTGCCAGCAGCTTGGGCCCATACTTTAATGAGCAGTTCTTC

abundance: -
d_gene: -
v_gene: TRBV21-1
j_gene: TRBJ2-5
CDR3aa: CASSKAPGVETQYF
CDR3nt: TGTGCCAGCAGCAAAGCGCCGGGGGTTGAGACCCAGTACTTC

abundance: -
d_gene: -
v_gene: TRBV7-6
j_gene: TRBJ1-5
CDR3aa: CASSHRAPPRISNQPQHF
CDR3nt: TGTGCCAGCAGCCACAGGGCCCCACCTCGTATAAGCAATCAGCCCCAGCATTTT

abundance: -
d_gene: TRBD1
v_gene: TRBV4-2
j_gene: TRBJ2-3
CDR3aa: CASSLSGTGGTDTQYF
CDR3nt: TGTGCCAGCAGCCTCTCCGGGACAGGGGGTACAGATACGCAGTATTTT

abundance: -
d_gene: -
v_gene: TRBV19
j_gene: TRBJ1-2
CDR3aa: CASSTAGAYGYTF
CDR3nt: TGTGCCAGTAGTACCGCCGGAGCCTATGGCTACACCTTC

abundance: -
d_gene: -
v_gene: TRBV11-1
j_gene: TRBJ1-1
CDR3aa: CASSTSLRGPTEAFF
CDR3nt: TGTGCCAGCAGCACCTCATTGCGGGGGCCGACTGAAGCTTTCTTT

abundance: -
d_gene: TRBD1
v_gene: TRBV7-9
j_gene: TRBJ2-7
CDR3aa: CASSSPGGRGLEQYF
CDR3nt: TGTGCCAGCAGCTCCCCTGGGGGCAGGGGGCTCGAGCAGTACTTC

abundance: -
d_gene: TRBD1
v_gene: TRBV29-1
j_gene: TRBJ2-3
CDR3aa: CSVEGGSTGGTDTQYF
CDR3nt: TGCAGCGTTGAAGGCGGCTCGACAGGGGGCACAGATACGCAGTATTTT

abundance: -
d_gene: TRBD2
v_gene: TRBV4-3
j_gene: TRBJ2-5
CDR3aa: CASSLGAAGEETQYF
CDR3nt: TGCGCCAGCAGCCTAGGGGCTGCGGGAGAGGAAACCCAGTACTTC

abundance: -
d_gene: -
v_gene: TRBV19
j_gene: TRBJ1-1
CDR3aa: CASSMGSRGNTEAFF
CDR3nt: TGTGCCAGTAGTATGGGAAGCAGGGGGAACACTGAAGCTTTCTTT

abundance: -
d_gene: -
v_gene: TRBV2
j_gene: TRBJ2-5
CDR3aa: CASRYQVRGETQYF
CDR3nt: TGTGCCAGCCGATACCAGGTCCGGGGAGAGACCCAGTACTTC

abundance: -
d_gene: -
v_gene: TRBV7-7
j_gene: TRBJ1-1
CDR3aa: CASSVDRNTEAFF
CDR3nt: TGTGCCAGCAGCGTTGACAGGAACACTGAAGCTTTCTTT

abundance: -
d_gene: TRBD2
v_gene: TRBV19
j_gene: TRBJ2-5
CDR3aa: CASSSPGGIETQYF
CDR3nt: TGTGCCAGTAGTTCCCCCGGGGGGATAGAGACCCAGTACTTC

abundance: -
d_gene: -
v_gene: TRBV18
j_gene: TRBJ2-5
CDR3aa: CASSPTDQETQYF
CDR3nt: TGTGCCAGCTCACCAACAGACCAAGAGACCCAGTACTTC

abundance: -
d_gene: -
v_gene: TRBV6-6
j_gene: TRBJ2-1
CDR3aa: CASSTQGFSYNEQFF
CDR3nt: TGTGCCAGCAGTACCCAGGGATTCTCCTACAATGAGCAGTTCTTC

abundance: -
d_gene: -
v_gene: TRBV27
j_gene: TRBJ1-1
CDR3aa: CASSHDRNTEAFF
CDR3nt: TGTGCCAGCAGTCATGACAGAAACACTGAAGCTTTCTTT

abundance: -
d_gene: TRBD2
v_gene: TRBV6-6
j_gene: TRBJ2-3
CDR3aa: CASSDPAGGTDTQYF
CDR3nt: TGTGCCAGCAGCGATCCGGCGGGGGGCACAGATACGCAGTATTTT

abundance: -
d_gene: TRBD2
v_gene: TRBV4-1
j_gene: TRBJ2-3
CDR3aa: CASSQEHQRDTDTQYF
CDR3nt: TGCGCCAGCAGCCAAGAGCATCAGCGGGACACAGATACGCAGTATTTT

abundance: -
d_gene: TRBD1
v_gene: TRBV25-1
j_gene: TRBJ1-1
CDR3aa: CASSGYRGNTEAFF
CDR3nt: TGTGCCAGCAGTGGATACAGGGGGAACACTGAAGCTTTCTTT

abundance: -
d_gene: TRBD1
v_gene: TRBV27
j_gene: TRBJ1-6
CDR3aa: CASSLSGTANSPLHF
CDR3nt: TGTGCCAGCAGTTTATCCGGGACAGCGAATTCACCCCTCCACTTT

abundance: once
d_gene: TRBD1
v_gene: TRBV19
j_gene: TRBJ1-4
CDR3aa: CASSSLGGLATNEKLFF
CDR3nt: TGTGCCAGTAGTTCCCTAGGGGGCCTTGCAACTAATGAAAAACTGTTTTTT

abundance: -
d_gene: TRBD1
v_gene: TRBV11-3
j_gene: TRBJ2-1
CDR3aa: CASSTGQGFGNEQFF
CDR3nt: TGTGCCAGCAGCACGGGACAGGGGTTCGGCAATGAGCAGTTCTTC

abundance: -
d_gene: -
v_gene: TRBV7-2
j_gene: TRBJ1-4
CDR3aa: CASSLVETAPGRYEKLFF
CDR3nt: TGTGCCAGCAGCTTAGTCGAGACAGCGCCAGGGAGGTATGAAAAACTGTTTTTT

abundance: -
d_gene: TRBD1
v_gene: TRBV2
j_gene: TRBJ1-6
CDR3aa: CASRAGTVSFQSLHF
CDR3nt: TGTGCCAGCAGGGCTGGGACAGTCTCGTTTCAATCCCTCCACTTT

abundance: -
d_gene: -
v_gene: TRBV7-9
j_gene: TRBJ1-2
CDR3aa: CASSLAQNRNYGYTF
CDR3nt: TGTGCCAGCAGCTTAGCACAGAACCGTAACTATGGCTACACCTTC

abundance: -
d_gene: TRBD1
v_gene: TRBV6-5
j_gene: TRBJ1-2
CDR3aa: CASSYSGGNDGYTF
CDR3nt: TGTGCCAGCAGTTACTCAGGGGGCAACGATGGCTACACCTTC

abundance: -
d_gene: TRBD1
v_gene: TRBV7-2
j_gene: TRBJ1-1
CDR3aa: CASSKQGAVTEAFF
CDR3nt: TGTGCCAGCAGCAAACAGGGGGCGGTCACTGAAGCTTTCTTT

abundance: -
d_gene: -
v_gene: TRBV23-1
j_gene: TRBJ1-2
CDR3aa: CASSRHRADYGYTF
CDR3nt: TGCGCCAGCAGTCGGCACAGGGCGGACTATGGCTACACCTTC

abundance: -
d_gene: TRBD2
v_gene: TRBV5-1
j_gene: TRBJ2-5
CDR3aa: CASSLELAGSQETQYF
CDR3nt: TGCGCCAGCAGCTTGGAGCTAGCGGGGTCCCAAGAGACCCAGTACTTC

abundance: -
d_gene: -
v_gene: TRBV4-3
j_gene: TRBJ2-3
CDR3aa: CASSQVDFPSGPQYF
CDR3nt: TGCGCCAGCAGCCAAGTCGATTTCCCCTCTGGGCCGCAGTATTTT

abundance: once
d_gene: -
v_gene: TRBV29-1
j_gene: TRBJ1-6
CDR3aa: CSVRDGGNSPLHF
CDR3nt: TGCAGCGTTCGGGACGGGGGAAATTCACCCCTCCACTTT

abundance: once
d_gene: TRBD1
v_gene: TRBV28
j_gene: TRBJ1-1
CDR3aa: CASRTGGFTEAFF
CDR3nt: TGTGCCAGCAGAACAGGGGGCTTCACTGAAGCTTTCTTT

abundance: -
d_gene: -
v_gene: TRBV28
j_gene: TRBJ1-4
CDR3aa: CASSPPATNEKLFF
CDR3nt: TGTGCCAGCAGCCCCCCGGCAACTAATGAAAAACTGTTTTTT

abundance: -
d_gene: -
v_gene: TRBV18
j_gene: TRBJ1-6
CDR3aa: CASSQYWASNSPLHF
CDR3nt: TGTGCCAGCTCACAGTACTGGGCTTCAAATTCACCCCTCCACTTT

abundance: -
d_gene: -
v_gene: TRBV4-1
j_gene: TRBJ1-2
CDR3aa: CASSQVGRSNYGYTF
CDR3nt: TGCGCCAGCAGCCAAGTCGGCAGGTCTAACTATGGCTACACCTTC

abundance: -
d_gene: TRBD2
v_gene: TRBV9
j_gene: TRBJ2-1
CDR3aa: CASSVVAGGPNEQFF
CDR3nt: TGTGCCAGCAGCGTAGTAGCGGGGGGGCCGAATGAGCAGTTCTTC

abundance: -
d_gene: TRBD1
v_gene: TRBV4-3
j_gene: TRBJ2-3
CDR3aa: CASSQEGQGAYDTQYF
CDR3nt: TGCGCCAGCAGCCAAGAGGGACAGGGGGCTTATGATACGCAGTATTTT

abundance: -
d_gene: TRBD1
v_gene: TRBV13
j_gene: TRBJ1-1
CDR3aa: CASSLGPPGQGVAFF
CDR3nt: TGTGCCAGCAGCTTAGGGCCCCCGGGACAGGGAGTAGCTTTCTTT

abundance: -
d_gene: -
v_gene: TRBV25-1
j_gene: TRBJ1-2
CDR3aa: CASTPWGTGGGYTF
CDR3nt: TGTGCCAGCACCCCCTGGGGCACCGGGGGTGGCTACACCTTC

abundance: -
d_gene: TRBD1
v_gene: TRBV6-5
j_gene: TRBJ1-5
CDR3aa: CASSPGTGRDGPQHF
CDR3nt: TGTGCCAGCAGTCCCGGGACAGGGCGAGACGGGCCCCAGCATTTT

abundance: -
d_gene: TRBD1
v_gene: TRBV7-9
j_gene: TRBJ1-6
CDR3aa: CASSWMGQSGSPLHF
CDR3nt: TGTGCCAGCAGTTGGATGGGACAGAGCGGTTCACCCCTCCACTTT

abundance: -
d_gene: -
v_gene: TRBV7-2
j_gene: TRBJ2-5
CDR3aa: CASRPPNGVETQYF
CDR3nt: TGTGCCAGCAGACCTCCTAACGGGGTCGAGACCCAGTACTTC

abundance: -
d_gene: TRBD1
v_gene: TRBV2
j_gene: TRBJ2-1
CDR3aa: CASGDRKTYNEQFF
CDR3nt: TGTGCCAGCGGGGACAGGAAGACCTACAATGAGCAGTTCTTC

abundance: -
d_gene: -
v_gene: TRBV7-9
j_gene: TRBJ1-3
CDR3aa: CASSLLTATSGNTIYF
CDR3nt: TGTGCCAGCAGCTTACTGACAGCTACCTCTGGCAACACCATATATTTT

abundance: -
d_gene: -
v_gene: TRBV20-1
j_gene: TRBJ1-2
CDR3aa: CSAPGPYGYTF
CDR3nt: TGCAGTGCCCCTGGGCCCTATGGCTACACCTTC